The 15 T cell receptor beta chains below come from one sample, sequenced in a study of siplizumab effects on memory and regulatory T cells (dated by TCRdb to between 2018 and 2021). The protocol used for the library was the immunoSEQ multiplex PCR assay. Held by TCRdb, this immuneACCESS table contains in-frame sequences only and omits some clones. Under half of the omission traces to an unresolved V gene where checked; the cause of the rest is unknown. This sample holds more than 85,000 clones; 94% were observed only once. Roughly 0.6% of the sample rests with the top ten. The sample comprised Tregs sorted from blood. These receptors originate from a human donor in good health.

V and J are TRBV14 and TRBJ2-1, with 8 bases that match TRBD1. The CDR3 contains 14 residues. The J segment lost 9 bases and the V segment lost 3 bases, leaving 7 bases of the junction unmatched. Germline CDR1 SGHDN, CDR2 FVKESK. CDR3 coding DNA: TGTGCCAGCAGCCAGGGACAGGTCAACGGTGAGCAGTTCTTC. Protein product: CASSQGQVNGEQFF.

The V call is TRBV7-9, the J call TRBJ2-3, with TRBD2 identical over 10 bases. The CDR3 totals 17 residues. J gave up 3 bases and V 5 bases, and 11 bases lay outside the gene matches. In germline, CDR1 is SEHNR, CDR2 FQNEAQ (reference sequence). In nucleotides, the CDR3 is TGTGCCAGCAGCAGGACTAGCGGCCCCCGGGGGACAGATACGCAGTATTTT. Amino acid sequence: CASSRTSGPRGTDTQYF.

The CDR3 reads CASSLTETSGRSYEQYF. CDR3 sequence (DNA): TGTGCCAGCAGCCTGACCGAGACTAGCGGGAGATCCTACGAGCAGTACTTC. The chain couples TRBV11-2 to TRBJ2-7; 12 nucleotides line up with TRBD2. The J segment lost 1 base and the V segment lost 5 bases, leaving 9 bases of the junction unmatched. CDR1 and CDR2 (germline): SGHAT, FQNNGV. CDR3 length equals 17 residues.

The chain employs TRBV14 and TRBJ2-3; D gene ambiguous. Germline CDR1 and CDR2: SGHDN and FVKESK. There are 13 residues in the CDR3. Trimming took off 3 bases at V and 5 bases at J, with 9 bases between the two ends. The CDR3 DNA sequence: TGTGCCAGCAGCCACCAGCTCCGAGATACGCAGTATTTT. Translated: CASSHQLRDTQYF.

The V and J genes are TRBV28 and TRBJ2-7; D gene ambiguous. Trimming left V 0 bases short and J 0 bases short, with 3 bases between. Looked up from germline, CDR1 is MDHEN and CDR2 is SYDVKM. The length of the CDR3 is 13 residues. CDR3 coding DNA: TGTGCCAGCAGTTTATGGACCTCCTACGAGCAGTACTTC. Translating it yields CASSLWTSYEQYF.

V gene TRBV20-1 combines with J gene TRBJ2-3; D is unresolved. The CDR3 runs to 11 residues. With 2 bases removed from V and 2 bases from J, the gap between germline ends came to 2 bases. Germline assignment: CDR1 DFQATT and CDR2 SNEGSKA (reference sequence). Here the CDR3 reads CSARNTDTQYF. In DNA, the CDR3 is TGCAGTGCTAGAAACACAGATACGCAGTATTTT.

This chain links TRBV9 with TRBJ1-2; a weak D match, TRBD1 (5 bases). The germline V gene encodes CDR1 SGDLS and CDR2 YYNGEE. The CDR3 covers 13 residues. V gave up 4 bases and J gave up 7 bases, with 14 bases separating them. CDR3 sequence (DNA): TGTGCCAGCAGCACACACCGCCAGGGTGGCTACACCTTC. This encodes CASSTHRQGGYTF.

The chain couples TRBV14 to TRBJ2-3; D is ambiguous. Germline V gene sequence: CDR1 SGHDN, CDR2 FVKESK. V was pared by 1 base and J by 5 bases, with 13 bases between. CDR3 length: 15 amino acids. CDR3: CASSQAIWFQDTQYF. CDR3 coding DNA: TGTGCCAGCAGCCAAGCAATCTGGTTTCAAGATACGCAGTATTTT.

The chain recombines TRBV6-5 with TRBJ1-2; 7 nucleotides match TRBD1. V lost 6 bases and J lost 4; bases outside the gene matches: 5. Germline V gene lookup returns CDR1 MNHEY and CDR2 SVGAGI. The CDR3 loop spans 13 amino acids. Here the CDR3 DNA reads TGTGCCAGCAGCAACAGGGGCAGCTATGGCTACACCTTC. Its protein is CASSNRGSYGYTF.

The chain joins TRBV18 to TRBJ2-3, with D possibly matching TRBD2 (6 bases). V dropped 8 bases and J dropped 5 bases, with 11 bases sitting between them. The CDR3 sequence is 12 residues long. Germline V gives CDR1 KGHSH, CDR2 LQKENI. CDR3 in amino acids: CASRPGGDTQYF. Here the CDR3 DNA reads TGTGCCAGCCGCCCCGGGGGAGATACGCAGTATTTT.

The chain uses TRBV18 and TRBJ2-3; 12 nucleotides agree with TRBD2. This CDR3 has 17 amino acids. The V segment lost 3 bases and the J segment 4 bases; nucleotides outside the gene matches: 8. Germline CDR1 reads KGHSH; CDR2 reads LQKENI. The CDR3: CASSPTRLAGVSDTQYF. The CDR3 DNA is TGTGCCAGCTCACCTACAAGACTAGCGGGAGTTTCAGATACGCAGTATTTT.

This clone was counted once. V is TRBV5-1 and J is TRBJ2-5; 13 bases agree with TRBD2. The germline V gene has CDR1 SGHRS and CDR2 YFSETQ. Trimming cost V 3 bases and J 1 base; bases outside gene matches: 3. CDR3 length equals 16 residues. CDR3 amino acids: CASSSGLAGAQETQYF. In DNA form, the CDR3 reads TGCGCCAGCAGCTCCGGACTAGCGGGGGCCCAAGAGACCCAGTACTTC.

This chain links TRBV18 with TRBJ2-1; D gene uncertain. The length of the CDR3 is 14 residues. V lost 2 bases and J lost 3, with 8 bases in between. Per germline, CDR1 KGHSH and CDR2 LQKENI. CDR3 coding DNA: TGTGCCAGCTCACCAGGGGTCTACTACAATGAGCAGTTCTTC. Its protein product is CASSPGVYYNEQFF.

The V call is TRBV11-2, the J call TRBJ1-1; D is uncertain. The CDR3 length is 15 residues. V shed 2 bases and J shed 0 bases, with 10 bases lying between them. Germline CDR1 reads SGHAT; CDR2 reads FQNNGV. CDR3 sequence reads: CASSLSRTVNTEAFF. In DNA, the CDR3 is TGTGCCAGCAGCTTATCGAGGACGGTGAACACTGAAGCTTTCTTT.

The sample holds a few counts of this clone. The chain recombines TRBV7-9 with TRBJ2-7; the match to TRBD1 covers 12 bases. The germline V gene has CDR1 SEHNR and CDR2 FQNEAQ (reference sequence). V lost 5 bases, J lost 7 bases, and 6 bases stayed unmatched. The CDR3 has 14 residues. The CDR3 nucleotides read TGTGCCAGCAGCACGGGACAGGGGGCGCGTGAGCAGTACTTC. Encoded protein: CASSTGQGAREQYF.